This TCR beta chain was observed in a study of T cells after posttransplantation cyclophosphamide (dated by TCRdb to about 2016). For the study in its entirety: T cell repertoire reconstitution was tracked by TRB sequencing after myeloablative bone marrow transplantation in which posttransplantation cyclophosphamide was used as GVHD prophylaxis. TRB sequencing was also done on up to about 3 additional blood samples from 2 to 5.2 years after transplant in 3 patients, and on pretransplant blood from several patients. TRA and TRB clonality were tightly correlated in several samples, so subsequent TCR analyses focused on TRB only. Blood from all 30 or so PTCy patients who had 1-year posttransplant specimens underwent TRB sequencing. Public TRB sequences were queried against a database of over 3,500 sequences associated with responses to pathogens, tumor antigens, self-antigens and alloantigens. Antigen receptor sequencing covered samples from roughly 35 PTCy-treated patients and about 17 of their related bone marrow donors. Overall study results and their limits: Across about 49 patients, TRB clonality was highly associated with recipient CMV seropositivity and CMV reactivation, and PTCy diversity was similar to diversity in CNI/methotrexate controls. The TRB repertoires of T cells infiltrating skin or the GI tract showed only limited overlap with the TRB repertoires found in blood. At 1-2 months, donor-recipient similarity was low but rose over the first year, and the later blood repertoires were often dominated by donor CD8+ memory clones.

The table lists this clone with many counts. The antigen it recognizes is unknown. Base-call qualities are not available, and no considerably larger clone is one nucleotide away. V ends up 4 bases short and J 0 bases short, with an unmatched junction base count of 13. CDR1 is given as SGDLS and CDR2 as YYNGEE, both from the germline V gene. The CDR3 runs 18 residues from the cysteine to the phenylalanine. The CDR3 DNA has 54 bases and is translated from base 1. TRB sequencing used genomic DNA with the immunoSEQ assay at survey resolution or the hsTCRB kit. The paper's processing steps were these. Initial read processing used immunoSEQ software, and repertoire analyses used the LymphoSeq R package. For each TRB dataset, clonality was calculated as 1 minus normalized Shannon entropy, and the Gini coefficient was computed as well. To infer phenotypes in unsorted samples, TRB sequences from sorted subsets of the recipient or donor were mapped onto unsorted samples from the same recipient. The table was pulled from immuneACCESS by TCRdb, which kept in-frame rearrangements only. Such tables lose some clones; where checked, under half of the loss comes from unresolved V genes, and the rest has no known cause. V, J and clone size were drawn from that table, and D and trimming were deduced from the DNA. This sample was tabulated with 44,000 or so clones, among which there are no singletons. Around 2.2% of the sample rests with the top ten.

Peripheral blood samples were provided by related bone marrow donors on the day of marrow donation. Mononuclear cells from peripheral blood and bone marrow were separated by Ficoll-Hypaque density centrifugation and then cryopreserved. The rearrangement combines TRBV9 with TRBJ1-3; 7 of the junction bases match TRBD1. The sample taken for sequencing was PBMCs. This sequence was found in a man between 35 and 55 years old in good health, CMV-negative, and a related stem cell transplant donor. The DNA reads as follows: TGTGCCAGCAGCCCCAGACAGGGCCAAAGGGGCTCTGGAAACACCATATATTTT. Translated, this gives CASSPRQGQRGSGNTIYF.